This T cell receptor (beta chain) originates from a study of regulatory T cells in long-lasting Graves disease. The sample holds many counts of this clonotype. Antigen specificity is unknown. Broader study findings: Less diverse TCR repertoires were seen in persistent Graves' patients than in newly diagnosed ones. Persistent patients shared more public clonotypes (approximately 2,700) than newly diagnosed patients (966).

Time point reported: newly diagnosed GD, antithyroid drugs for less than 3 months. PBMC RNA was the source of the TCR library. V shed 5 bases and J shed 2 bases, with 20 bases lying between them. CDR3 length equals 17 residues. In germline, CDR1 is LNHDA, CDR2 SQIVND (reference sequence). Sequencing libraries for TCR beta were prepared with iRepertoire HTBI primers and Arm-PCR of CDR3 regions. TCRdb reprocessed the multiplex PCR reads with MiXCR, giving one entry per CDR3 protein. The sample carries about 500,000 distinct CDR3 sequences, around 12% recorded once. Separately, the same data were catalogued under a study of T cells in Graves' hyperthyroidism and ophthalmopathy. That work contributes: The primer set for the first-round RT-PCR of the TCR CDR3 was HTBI.

The source is a young woman with Graves disease. This sequence joins TRBV19 and TRBJ2-3, with D perhaps TRBD2 (5 bases). The specimen was peripheral blood mononuclear cells (PBMCs), collected at new diagnosis, from a patient treated with antithyroid drugs. This CDR3 is CASSESRAGVLTDTQYF. CDR3 nucleotide sequence: TGTGCCAGTAGTGAATCCCGGGCGGGCGTACTCACAGATACGCAGTATTTT.